The clone carrying this T cell receptor beta chain was seen more than once but under ten times. The record originates from a study of human T cells and chemical hapten exposure. Time point here: patch test 1, 2 weeks after DPC sensitization. Stated treatment: therapeutic diphenylcyclopropenone sensitization with weekly scalp DPC. TCRdb analysed the RACE reads with MiXCR anew, one entry per CDR3 protein. Counted here are 350,000 or so distinct CDR3 sequences, approximately 6.3% occurring once; the ten biggest clones make up 7% to 10%. Trimming took 2 bases from V and 2 from J; bases not matched to a gene: 1. Germline CDR1 reads MNHEY; CDR2 reads SVGAGI. The CDR3 runs 15 residues.

The gene calls are TRBV6-5 and TRBJ1-2, with 11 bases that match TRBD1. The specimen comprised whole blood, sampled in connection with sensitization to the hapten diphenylcyclopropenone (DPC). This receptor was taken from a woman aged 18-29 years with alopecia areata. Some clones in this sample may be carry-over from other donors' samples. The CDR3 reads CASSYGTGGNYGYTF. CDR3 bases: TGTGCCAGCAGTTACGGGACAGGGGGAAACTATGGCTACACCTTC.